One and the same sample provided the 27 T cell receptor beta chains below, sequenced in a study of vaccination effects on CD4 cells after COVID-19. These receptors' targets are unknown. ViraFEST expansion of antigen-specific CD4+ T cells with viral peptide pools preceded sequencing. Around day 10 of culture, CD4+ T cells were separated out. Among the vaccine recipients, none had a prior SARS-CoV-2 infection, and nucleocapsid antibodies were negative. Only in-frame clones appear in the TCRdb table, and some are missing; sequencing was by immunoSEQ multiplex PCR. The table has about 28,000 clones, about 81% seen once; the top ten hold around 30%. Material: CD4+ T cells from PBMCs cultured with SARS-CoV-2 spike peptides, obtained before COVID-19 vaccination. Receptors originate from a human donor who received a COVID-19 vaccine.

As DNA, the CDR3 is TGTGCCAGCATAGATCGAAGGGGGCGCACCGGGGAGCTGTTTTTT. Its protein product is CASIDRRGRTGELFF. The chain links TRBV2 to TRBJ2-2; 7 nucleotides match TRBD1. The CDR3 is 15 amino acids. The V gene's germline CDR1 is SNHLY and CDR2 FYNNEI. Trimming removed 7 bases from V and 4 bases from J; junction bases left unmatched: 9. Full variable domain (remainder filled in from reference TRBV2 and TRBJ2-2): EPEVTQTPSHQVTQMGQEVILRCVPISNHLYFYWYRQILGQKVEFLVSFYNNEISEKSEIFDDQFSVERPDGSNFTLKIRSTKLEDSAMYFCASIDRRGRTGELFFGEGSRLTVL.

The rearrangement links TRBV24-1 to TRBJ1-1, with a tentative D call TRBD1 (6 bases). Trimming took 2 bases from V and 2 from J, leaving 14 bases between them. The CDR3 totals 16 residues. From germline, CDR1 is KGHDR and CDR2 SFDVKD. The CDR3 is CATSDSGGSTNTEAFF. CDR3 sequence (DNA): TGTGCCACCAGTGATTCGGGGGGCTCAACAAACACTGAAGCTTTCTTT.

The table lists this clone with a few counts. The chain couples TRBV29-1 to TRBJ1-2; D unclear. The CDR3 covers 13 residues. V was pared by 7 bases and J by 0 bases, with 12 bases between. Germline V gene data show CDR1 as SQVTM and CDR2 as ANQGSEA. CDR3 DNA sequence: TGCAGCGCAAAAGAGGGAGCTAACTATGGCTACACCTTC. Amino acid sequence: CSAKEGANYGYTF. The variable domain in full, with the rest retrieved from reference TRBV29-1 and TRBJ1-2, is SAVISQKPSRDICQRGTSLTIQCQVDSQVTMMFWYRQQPGQSLTLIATANQGSEATYESGFVIDKFPISRPNLTFSTLTVSNMSPEDSSIYLCSAKEGANYGYTFGSGTRLTVV.

This CDR3 reads CSVLKLAALYNEQFF. CDR3 nucleotide sequence: TGCAGCGTTCTTAAACTAGCGGCCCTTTACAATGAGCAGTTCTTC. V is TRBV29-1 and J is TRBJ2-1; TRBD2 aligns across 8 bases. This CDR3 comprises 15 residues. The J segment lost 4 bases and the V segment lost 5 bases, leaving 10 bases of the junction unmatched. The germline V gene encodes CDR1 SQVTM and CDR2 ANQGSEA.

This clone was seen only once. This chain uses TRBV28 with TRBJ2-1, with 7 bases matching TRBD2. This CDR3 is 13 amino acids long. Germline-derived CDR1 and CDR2 are MDHEN and SYDVKM. V gave up 3 bases and J gave up 8 bases; unmatched junction bases: 4. The chain's CDR3 is CASSFRLADEQFF. The CDR3 DNA is TGTGCCAGCAGTTTCAGACTAGCTGATGAGCAGTTCTTC.

The V and J genes are TRBV28 and TRBJ1-4; D possibly corresponds to TRBD1 (5 bases). The CDR3 has 16 amino acids. Germline V gene sequence: CDR1 MDHEN, CDR2 SYDVKM. Trimming pared 6 bases from V and 0 bases from J, leaving 14 bases between. The CDR3 DNA sequence: TGTGCCAGCAGCCCTAGGGGCCGGACAACTAATGAAAAACTGTTTTTT. This sequence encodes CASSPRGRTTNEKLFF.

The rearrangement links TRBV12-5 to TRBJ2-3; D remains ambiguous. CDR1 and CDR2 from the germline V gene are LGHNT and FRNRAP. Trimming shortened V by 3 bases and J by 2 bases, and 12 bases separated the two germline ends. This CDR3 comprises 15 residues. In DNA, the CDR3 is TGTGCTAGTGGTTTTTCATGGCGGAACACAGATACGCAGTATTTT. This translates into CASGFSWRNTDTQYF.

The chain links TRBV27 to TRBJ1-1; tentative D call: TRBD1 (5 bases). The germline CDR1 and CDR2 sequences are MNHEY and SMNVEV (reference sequence). V was trimmed by 2 bases and J by 0 bases, leaving 10 bases between them. The CDR3 spans 15 residues. In nucleotides, the CDR3 is TGTGCCAGCAGTTTAGGAGACAGAATGAACACTGAAGCTTTCTTT. It translates to CASSLGDRMNTEAFF.

This chain connects TRBV29-1 to TRBJ2-5; D not certain. Germline assignment: CDR1 SQVTM and CDR2 ANQGSEA. The germline V and J ends were trimmed by 2 bases and 5 bases, with 9 bases remaining between them. This CDR3 is built from 12 residues. The CDR3 DNA sequence: TGCAGCGTTGAAATGGGTGCGGAGACCCAGTACTTC. Translation: CSVEMGAETQYF.

V and J are TRBV2 and TRBJ2-3, with D possibly TRBD2 on 6 matching bases. The germline gives CDR1 SNHLY, CDR2 FYNNEI. V was pared by 6 bases and J by 3 bases, with 16 bases between. The CDR3 has 15 residues. CDR3 sequence: CASRERLVGTDTQYF. The CDR3 nucleotides read TGTGCCAGCAGGGAAAGACTAGTCGGAACAGATACGCAGTATTTT.

In its sample, this clone was seen once. This rearrangement joins TRBV20-1 to TRBJ2-3; D remains ambiguous. This CDR3 contains 11 residues. V was pared by 5 bases and J by 0 bases, with 3 bases between. Germline CDR1 DFQATT, CDR2 SNEGSKA (reference sequence). DNA for the CDR3: TGCAGTGCTGGTAGCACAGATACGCAGTATTTT. As protein: CSAGSTDTQYF.

V usage is TRBV18 and J usage is TRBJ1-2; D is uncertain. V shed 6 bases and J shed 6 bases, with 17 bases lying between them. Germline assignment: CDR1 KGHSH and CDR2 LQKENI. CDR3 length equals 14 residues. CDR3 amino acids: CASSPGLNGDGYTF. Here the CDR3 DNA reads TGTGCCAGCTCTCCGGGATTAAATGGTGATGGCTACACCTTC.

The rearrangement uses TRBV27 and TRBJ1-1; 7 bases line up with TRBD1. V lost 4 bases, J lost 3 bases, and 5 bases stayed unmatched. CDR3 length: 14 residues. Germline V gene lookup returns CDR1 MNHEY and CDR2 SMNVEV (reference sequence). The CDR3 coding sequence is TGTGCCAGCAGTTCGACAGGGTCTGACACTGAAGCTTTCTTT. This gives the protein CASSSTGSDTEAFF.

The chain carries TRBV5-1 and TRBJ2-7; possible D gene TRBD1, 6 bases. The CDR3 contains 14 residues. V lost 3 bases, J lost 5 bases, and 15 bases lay in between. The V gene's germline CDR1 is SGHRS and CDR2 YFSETQ. CDR3 loop: CASSSQGPPDEQYF. The CDR3 region has the DNA TGCGCCAGCAGCTCGCAGGGGCCCCCCGACGAGCAGTACTTC.

The chain recombines TRBV10-2 with TRBJ1-3, with 7 bases that match TRBD1. CDR1 is WSHSY and CDR2 is SAAADI in the germline V gene. CDR3 size: 16 residues. V shed 6 bases, J shed 2 bases, and the junction held 10 bases outside the gene matches. CDR3 sequence reads: CASRIEGAATGNTIYF. DNA for the CDR3: TGCGCCAGCAGGATAGAGGGGGCCGCTACTGGAAACACCATATATTTT.

V usage is TRBV20-1 and J usage is TRBJ2-3; D is unclear. The CDR3 totals 10 residues. CDR1 is DFQATT and CDR2 is SNEGSKA in the germline V gene (reference sequence). V gave up 7 bases and J gave up 6 bases, with 8 bases separating them. The CDR3 region has the DNA TGCAGTGTAGGAAGGGATACGCAGTATTTT. Translated, it gives CSVGRDTQYF.

This clone has just one count. The gene calls are TRBV2 and TRBJ2-7, with D possibly matching TRBD1 (6 bases). V was clipped by 6 bases and J by 2 bases, with 11 bases between them. This CDR3 spans 13 amino acids. Looked up from germline, CDR1 is SNHLY and CDR2 is FYNNEI. The CDR3 loop reads CASRGDTPYEQYF. In DNA, the CDR3 is TGTGCCAGCAGGGGGGACACTCCCTACGAGCAGTACTTC. The full variable domain, rest sourced from reference TRBV2 and TRBJ2-7, is EPEVTQTPSHQVTQMGQEVILRCVPISNHLYFYWYRQILGQKVEFLVSFYNNEISEKSEIFDDQFSVERPDGSNFTLKIRSTKLEDSAMYFCASRGDTPYEQYFGPGTRLTVT.

This sequence joins TRBV6-2 or TRBV6-3 and TRBJ1-1; 7 bases fit TRBD1. The CDR3 has 12 amino acids. The J segment lost 5 bases and the V segment lost 6 bases, leaving 3 bases of the junction unmatched. Germline V CDR1 and CDR2: MNHEY, SVGEGT. For the CDR3, the DNA is TGTGCCAGCAGGTACAGGGGTACTGAAGCTTTCTTT. As protein: CASRYRGTEAFF.

The rearrangement links TRBV6-5 to TRBJ1-3; D is unresolved. Germline V gives CDR1 MNHEY, CDR2 SVGAGI. Between the trimmed V and J ends, which lost 3 bases and 0 bases, there was a span of 6 bases. This CDR3 comprises 14 residues. The CDR3 coding sequence is TGTGCCAGCAGTTATATCCCCTCTGGAAACACCATATATTTT. As protein: CASSYIPSGNTIYF.

The table lists this clone with a count of one. The chain links TRBV19 to TRBJ1-3; D is unresolved. The CDR3 extends over 16 amino acids. Germline V gene sequence: CDR1 LNHDA, CDR2 SQIVND (reference sequence). V was pared by 5 bases and J by 1 base, with 15 bases between. The CDR3 sequence is CASSFLLGPSGNTIYF. The DNA for the CDR3 is TGTGCCAGTAGTTTCCTCCTAGGCCCTTCTGGAAACACCATATATTTT. Full variable domain (rest looked up from reference TRBV19 and TRBJ1-3): DGGITQSPKYLFRKEGQNVTLSCEQNLNHDAMYWYRQDPGQGLRLIYYSQIVNDFQKGDIAEGYSVSREKKESFPLTVTSAQKNPTAFYLCASSFLLGPSGNTIYFGEGSWLTVV.

The chain uses TRBV6-2 or TRBV6-3 and TRBJ1-5; D unclear. This CDR3 spans 15 amino acids. CDR1 and CDR2 (germline): MNHEY, SVGEGT. V was cut by 2 bases and J by 3 bases, with 11 bases left in between. This CDR3 is CASSYGGNINQPQHF. DNA for the CDR3: TGTGCCAGCAGTTACGGAGGAAATATCAATCAGCCCCAGCATTTT.

This chain uses TRBV15 with TRBJ1-1; D remains unclear. The germline gives CDR1 LNHNV, CDR2 YYDKDF (reference sequence). V gave up 3 bases and J gave up 5 bases, with 13 bases separating them. This CDR3 comprises 14 residues. CDR3 in amino acids: CATSRRDSATEAFF. The CDR3 DNA reads as TGTGCCACCAGCAGGAGGGATAGTGCAACTGAAGCTTTCTTT.

The V and J genes are TRBV9 and TRBJ2-7; tentative D call: TRBD2 (6 bases). Germline loops: CDR1 SGDLS, CDR2 YYNGEE. The CDR3 length is 13 residues. V lost 4 bases and J lost 4, with 12 bases in between. CDR3 in DNA: TGTGCCAGCAGCCCATTCGGGGGATACGAGCAGTACTTC. The encoded protein is CASSPFGGYEQYF. Using reference TRBV9 and TRBJ2-7 for the parts outside the CDR3, the full variable domain is DSGVTQTPKHLITATGQRVTLRCSPRSGDLSVYWYQQSLDQGLQFLIQYYNGEERAKGNILERFSAQQFPDLHSELNLSSLELGDSALYFCASSPFGGYEQYFGPGTRLTVT.

The genes are TRBV19 and TRBJ1-2; 7 nucleotides line up with TRBD1. The CDR3 sequence is 12 residues long. Germline V CDR1 and CDR2: LNHDA, SQIVND (reference sequence). V lost 7 bases, J lost 8 bases, and 7 bases stayed unmatched. In nucleotides, the CDR3 is TGTGCCAGTACCCCGGACAGGCGAGGCTACACCTTC. It translates to CASTPDRRGYTF. Combining the CDR3 with reference TRBV19 and TRBJ1-2 gives the whole variable domain DGGITQSPKYLFRKEGQNVTLSCEQNLNHDAMYWYRQDPGQGLRLIYYSQIVNDFQKGDIAEGYSVSREKKESFPLTVTSAQKNPTAFYLCASTPDRRGYTFGSGTRLTVV.

The chain is built from TRBV11-1 and TRBJ2-2; no firm D call. The germline CDR1 and CDR2 sequences are SGHAT and FQDESV (reference sequence). CDR3 length: 14 amino acids. V shed 3 bases and J shed 6 bases, with 11 bases lying between them. In DNA, the CDR3 is TGTGCCAGCAGCTTCGGTTGGGGTCCCGGGGAGCTGTTTTTT. This translates into CASSFGWGPGELFF.

This clone is medium-sized (0.01 to 0.1%) within its sample. The chain has TRBV18 and TRBJ2-4; D gene uncertain. Germline V gene sequence: CDR1 KGHSH, CDR2 LQKENI. The CDR3 runs 15 residues. Trimming removed 2 bases at V and 2 bases at J, with 10 bases between. CDR3 nucleotide sequence: TGTGCCAGCTCACCAGGGCAGGCCACCAAAAACATTCAGTACTTC. Translated, it gives CASSPGQATKNIQYF.

This sequence joins TRBV10-3 and TRBJ1-6; 8 bases line up with TRBD1. The CDR3 loop spans 14 amino acids. Trimming cost V 6 bases and J 6 bases; bases outside gene matches: 4. Germline V gene sequence: CDR1 ENHRY, CDR2 SYGVKD. DNA for the CDR3: TGTGCCATCAGGAGGACAGGGACTAATTCACCCCTCCACTTT. Amino acids: CAIRRTGTNSPLHF.